The rows below give T cell receptor beta chains drawn from one sample of a study of T cell responses to AZD1222 COVID-19 vaccine. Clones were sequenced by immunoSEQ multiplex PCR, and TCRdb holds only the in-frame ones, with some missing. The repertoire holds 100,000 to 150,000 clones, with about 90% as singletons. The sequenced sample was peripheral blood, obtained 28 days after the second AZD1222 dose. The source of these receptors is an adult who received the AZD1222 COVID-19 vaccine. The CDR3 runs from the conserved cysteine through the conserved F or W. The D gene is left open where the match is weak. Clone size appears in some rows only: once, few, many, or a class for an expanded clone.

15	-	TRBV10-3	TRBD1	TRBJ1-1	TGTGCCATCAGTGAGTCGGGACAGGGCCGTTGGGAGGCTTTCTTT	CAISESGQGRWEAFF
20	-	TRBV27	TRBD2	TRBJ2-6	TGTGCCAGCAGTCTTAATTGGGGACTAGCGGGTCCCTCTGGGGCCAACGTCCTGACTTTC	CASSLNWGLAGPSGANVLTF
15	-	TRBV6-5	TRBD2	TRBJ2-5	TGTGCCAGCACCAAGGGACTAGCCCAACAAGAGACCCAGTACTTC	CASTKGLAQQETQYF
15	-	TRBV10-2	TRBD1	TRBJ2-1	TGCGCCAGCAGCTTGGGACAGAGGGATCTCAATGAGCAGTTCTTC	CASSLGQRDLNEQFF
12	-	TRBV5-6	-	TRBJ1-1	TGTGCCAGCAGCTTGGCAGGACCAGGCGCTTTCTTT	CASSLAGPGAFF
13	-	TRBV24-1	-	TRBJ1-1	TGTGCCACCTCAACGGAGGGGTACACTGAAGCTTTCTTT	CATSTEGYTEAFF
13	-	TRBV12-3/TRBV12-4	-	TRBJ1-5	TGTGCCAGCACCCAGAGGGGTGTTCAGCCCCAGCATTTT	CASTQRGVQPQHF
15	-	TRBV27	TRBD1	TRBJ1-6	TGTGCCAGCAGTTGGGGGACAGCACTTGGTTCACCCCTCCACTTT	CASSWGTALGSPLHF
17	-	TRBV18	-	TRBJ2-6	TGTGCCAGCTCACCCCAGCATATACCCTCTGGGGCCAACGTCCTGACTTTC	CASSPQHIPSGANVLTF
14	-	TRBV4-2	-	TRBJ1-2	TGTGCCAGCAGCCAAGATGGAGGGTTAAGGGGCTACACCTTC	CASSQDGGLRGYTF
13	-	TRBV7-9	-	TRBJ2-2	TGTGCCAGCAGCTTAGCGGGGGCCGGGGAGCTGTTTTTT	CASSLAGAGELFF
14	few	TRBV7-9	TRBD1	TRBJ1-4	TGTGCCAGCAGCTTGGACAGGGTTAATGAAAAACTGTTTTTT	CASSLDRVNEKLFF
15	-	TRBV5-4	TRBD1	TRBJ1-2	TGTGCCAGCAGCGTTGACAGGGGGCCCCGGGGTGGCTACACCTTC	CASSVDRGPRGGYTF
17	-	TRBV11-2	TRBD2	TRBJ2-3	TGTGCCAGCAGCTTAAGGGGTACTAGCGGAACCACAGATACGCAGTATTTT	CASSLRGTSGTTDTQYF
14	-	TRBV7-3	-	TRBJ2-5	TGTGCCAGCAGCGCCGGGGGCGGGGGTGAGACCCAGTACTTC	CASSAGGGGETQYF
13	once	TRBV2	-	TRBJ1-1	TGTGCCAGCAGAGACAACAGGCAGTCTGAAGCTTTCTTT	CASRDNRQSEAFF